The TCR beta chain described here comes from a study of CD8+ T cells in alopecia areata. Points from the study as a whole: With patients, TCR sharing proved less clear than in mice, a difference possibly related to HLA. Scalp specimens additionally yield sequences from normal skin's resident alphabeta T cells.

As for this clone: What it recognizes is unknown. Relative to the germline gene, one junction end is altered; a read error may explain this.

Extraction and reverse transcription of RNA yielded cDNA as the sequencing template. Assay used: immunoSEQ multiplex PCR; TCRdb lists only in-frame clones, some missing. The table records around 190,000 clones, 56% of them present only once. The sequence was obtained from a human donor in good health. Sequenced input: CD8+ T cells sorted from blood.

The CDR3: CASSVSNEQYF. The DNA of the CDR3 is TGTGCCAGCAGTGTCTCCAACGAGCAGTACTTC. The chain couples TRBV25-1 to TRBJ2-5; D is uncertain. Near its end, the DNA agrees better with TRBJ2-7, so the J call may be wrong. In germline, CDR1 is MGHDK, CDR2 SYGVNS. This CDR3 has 11 amino acids.